These 15 T cell receptor beta chains share one sample of origin, sequenced in a study of blood T cell repertoires in COVID-19. Data came from immunoSEQ multiplex PCR; TCRdb stores just in-frame clones and leaves some out. The profile shows 250,000 or so clones, approximately 89% of them singletons. Input material: PBMCs or T cells enriched from blood (not recorded which). These receptors were obtained from a middle-aged woman with acute COVID-19.

This clone was observed a single time. The V gene is TRBV27, the J gene TRBJ1-5; weak D call: TRBD1 (5 bases). From germline, CDR1 is MNHEY and CDR2 SMNVEV (reference sequence). Trimming removed 6 bases at V and 0 bases at J, with 12 bases between. This CDR3 region has 15 residues. In DNA form, the CDR3 reads TGTGCCAGCAGACTGACAGAGTATAGCAATCAGCCCCAGCATTTT. Its protein is CASRLTEYSNQPQHF.

The CDR3 is CASTTDRGKATQYF. The DNA for the CDR3 is TGTGCCAGCACGACCGACAGGGGGAAGGCGACCCAGTACTTC. The chain couples TRBV7-2 to TRBJ2-5; 9 bases are a match to TRBD1. The CDR3 has 14 residues. Per germline, CDR1 SGHTA and CDR2 FQGNSA. Trimming at V came to 7 bases and at J to 7 bases, leaving 10 bases not matched to a gene.

The chain joins TRBV10-1 to TRBJ2-1; D not certain. Germline loops: CDR1 WNHNN, CDR2 SYGVQD (reference sequence). Trimming shortened V by 2 bases and J by 0 bases, and 11 bases separated the two germline ends. The CDR3 spans 16 residues. CDR3: CASSEDPLPSYNEQFF. The DNA for the CDR3 is TGCGCCAGCAGTGAGGATCCGCTACCCTCCTACAATGAGCAGTTCTTC.

The J gene is TRBJ1-2, the V gene TRBV27; D uncertain. The CDR3 runs to 13 residues. V gave up 7 bases and J gave up 6 bases, with 15 bases separating them. Germline CDR1 is MNHEY and CDR2 is SMNVEV (reference sequence). The DNA for the CDR3 is TGTGCCAGCAAAGAGGAGGCGGAAGATGGCTACACCTTC. Encoded protein: CASKEEAEDGYTF.

A note on this clone: The same CDR3 also results from other DNA sequences found in this sample. V and J are TRBV7-2 and TRBJ1-1; unclear D gene. This CDR3 spans 13 amino acids. Germline CDR1 reads SGHTA; CDR2 reads FQGNSA. V was trimmed by 2 bases and J by 4 bases, leaving 8 bases between them. The DNA for the CDR3 is TGTGCCAGCAGCTTATTTCGGGGCACTGAAGCTTTCTTT. This encodes CASSLFRGTEAFF.

V and J are TRBV10-1 and TRBJ1-2, with TRBD1 matching over 10 bases. The CDR3 contains 15 residues. Germline CDR1 is WNHNN and CDR2 is SYGVQD (reference sequence). V lost 10 bases to trimming and J lost 3 bases; unmatched junction nucleotides: 11. For the CDR3, the DNA is TGCGCCATCCGGGGACAGGGGAGGTTGGACTATGGCTACACCTTC. Encoded protein: CAIRGQGRLDYGYTF.

The CDR3 sequence: CASSFYDGGGGYTF. In DNA, the CDR3 is TGTGCCAGCAGCTTCTACGACGGGGGGGGTGGCTACACCTTC. The V call is TRBV11-2, the J call TRBJ1-2; D might be TRBD1 (5 bases). Per the germline V gene, CDR1 is SGHAT and CDR2 is FQNNGV. V lost 3 bases, J lost 7 bases, and 15 bases lay in between. The CDR3 has 14 amino acids.

V gene TRBV9 combines with J gene TRBJ1-1; D not resolved. Trimming shortened V by 0 bases and J by 5 bases, and 11 bases separated the two germline ends. CDR3 length equals 14 residues. Looked up from germline, CDR1 is SGDLS and CDR2 is YYNGEE. The CDR3 bases are TGTGCCAGCAGCGTAGTAGCTGGAGGGACTGAAGCTTTCTTT. This sequence encodes CASSVVAGGTEAFF.

This rearrangement joins TRBV30 to TRBJ1-3; D gene ambiguous. CDR1 and CDR2 from the germline V gene are GTSNPN and SVGIG (reference sequence). V was pared by 7 bases and J by 3 bases, with 10 bases between. The CDR3 loop spans 12 amino acids. The CDR3 DNA reads TGTGCCTCGCTAGATGGTGGAAACACCATATATTTT. Residues: CASLDGGNTIYF.

The chain joins TRBV2 to TRBJ1-2; D is perhaps TRBD1 (5 bases). The CDR3 is 13 amino acids. With 7 bases removed from V and 4 bases from J, the gap between germline ends came to 13 bases. Germline assignment: CDR1 SNHLY and CDR2 FYNNEI. CDR3 nucleotide sequence: TGTGCCAGCACCGGAGCGGGGGGCTATGGCTACACCTTC. This sequence encodes CASTGAGGYGYTF.

The J gene is TRBJ1-6, the V gene TRBV5-5; 10 nucleotides align to TRBD1. Germline assignment: CDR1 SGHKS and CDR2 YYEKEE (reference sequence). The CDR3 has 18 amino acids. V lost 1 base and J lost 6; bases outside the gene matches: 10. The CDR3 sequence: CASSLSDRGRMVNSPLHF. CDR3 in DNA: TGTGCCAGCAGCTTGTCCGACAGGGGGCGCATGGTTAATTCACCCCTCCACTTT.

CDR3 region: CASSLEGQLYGYTF. In DNA, the CDR3 is TGTGCCAGCAGCCTTGAGGGACAGCTCTATGGCTACACCTTC. The chain links TRBV7-2 to TRBJ1-2; 7 bases align to TRBD1. The CDR3 is 14 residues long. Trimming took 5 bases from V and 4 from J; bases not matched to a gene: 7. Germline CDR1 is SGHTA and CDR2 is FQGNSA.

This clone was seen a handful of times. J is TRBJ2-1 and V is TRBV5-5; TRBD1 matches at 7 bases. The CDR3 spans 15 residues. The junction had 10 bases not matched to a gene; V was cut back by 1 base and J by 9 bases. Germline V gene sequence: CDR1 SGHKS, CDR2 YYEKEE (reference sequence). This chain's CDR3 is CASSLRTGVFAEQFF. The CDR3 bases are TGTGCCAGCAGCTTGAGGACAGGAGTGTTTGCTGAGCAGTTCTTC.

The chain employs TRBV27 and TRBJ1-5; 7 nucleotides match TRBD1. With 4 bases clipped from V and 0 bases from J, the junction kept 3 bases outside the gene matches. In germline, CDR1 is MNHEY, CDR2 SMNVEV (reference sequence). The CDR3 is 15 residues long. In DNA form, the CDR3 reads TGTGCCAGCAGTTCATGGGACAGTAGCAATCAGCCCCAGCATTTT. Residues: CASSSWDSSNQPQHF.

The chain recombines TRBV7-9 with TRBJ1-1; TRBD1 is a possible D gene (5 bases). CDR3 length: 14 amino acids. Germline V CDR1 and CDR2: SEHNR, FQNEAQ (reference sequence). Trimming shortened V by 5 bases and J by 1 base, and 11 bases separated the two germline ends. The CDR3 coding sequence is TGTGCCAGCAGCCTGTCCAGGGAGAACACTGAAGCTTTCTTT. Protein product: CASSLSRENTEAFF. The full variable domain, in which reference TRBV7-9 and TRBJ1-1 provide the parts outside the CDR3, is DTGVSQNPRHKITKRGQNVTFRCDPISEHNRLYWYRQTLGQGPEFLTYFQNEAQLEKSRLLSDRFSAERPKGSFSTLEIQRTEQGDSAMYLCASSLSRENTEAFFGQGTRLTVV.